A selection of T cell receptor beta chains follows, all from one sample in a study of radiotherapy plus CTLA-4 blockade in lung cancer. Some clones are missing from TCRdb's copy, which holds only in-frame ones; the method was immunoSEQ multiplex PCR. The sample consists of under 110,000 clones, approximately 81% of them appearing once. The sample was peripheral blood, taken from a patient treated with radiotherapy plus ipilimumab. Source of these receptors: a human donor with non-small cell lung cancer that progressed on radiotherapy plus ipilimumab. Some clones in this sample may be carry-over from other donors' samples. Both conserved end residues are part of each CDR3. D genes are given only for firm matches. Expanded clones are given a class, and other clones once, few, many or no size at all.

NA | TRBJ1-4 | NA | TRBV27 | TGTGCCAGCGCTTTAACCCAAAGGACAGCGATAGCAACTAATGAAAAACTGTTTTTT | CASALTQRTAIATNEKLFF
TRBD2 | TRBJ2-7 | NA | TRBV7-9 | TGTGCCAGCAGCTCGGTAGCGGGGGTCACAGGCGAGCAGTACTTC | CASSSVAGVTGEQYF
NA | TRBJ2-7 | NA | TRBV5-1 | TGCGCCAGCAGCTTGGTTGACACTCCCTACGAGCAGTACTTC | CASSLVDTPYEQYF
TRBD1 | TRBJ2-5 | few | TRBV5-1 | TGCGCCAGCAGCTCGACGGGACAGGCTAATAGGGAGACCCAGTACTTC | CASSSTGQANRETQYF
TRBD1 | TRBJ1-1 | NA | TRBV5-1 | TGCGCCAGCAGCTTAGGGACAGGGAACACTGAAGCTTTCTTT | CASSLGTGNTEAFF
TRBD1 | TRBJ2-1 | NA | TRBV6-5 | TGTGCCAGCAGTTACTCACCGGGACAGGGGGATGAGCAGTTCTTC | CASSYSPGQGDEQFF
NA | TRBJ1-2 | NA | TRBV19 | TGTGCCAGTAGTAAGACGACTTCCCTCGACGGAGATGGCTACACCTTC | CASSKTTSLDGDGYTF
NA | TRBJ1-4 | NA | TRBV6-5 | TGTGCCAGCAGTTTAGTTGGGGCCGCGTATGAAAAACTGTTTTTT | CASSLVGAAYEKLFF
TRBD2 | TRBJ2-3 | NA | TRBV5-1 | TGCGCCAGCAGCATTGCAGCGGGGAGCACAGATACGCAGTATTTT | CASSIAAGSTDTQYF
TRBD2 | TRBJ2-7 | NA | TRBV4-3 | TGCGCCAGCAGCCGATCCTCGAGCCTAGCGGGGTCGACGCAGTACTTC | CASSRSSSLAGSTQYF
NA | TRBJ1-1 | NA | TRBV5-1 | TGCGCCAGCAGCTTGGGGCAGGGGATGAACACTGAAGCTTTCTTT | CASSLGQGMNTEAFF
TRBD2 | TRBJ2-7 | NA | TRBV5-1 | TGCGCCAGCAGCTTACCGGGGGGAACGTACGAGCAGTACTTC | CASSLPGGTYEQYF
NA | TRBJ1-2 | NA | TRBV28 | TGTGCCAGCAGGTTCACCCAGGTCCCAGGGGGCTACACCTTC | CASRFTQVPGGYTF
NA | TRBJ2-1 | NA | TRBV5-4 | TGTGCCAGCAGCCTTTCATCGACAGCTTACAATGAGCAGTTCTTC | CASSLSSTAYNEQFF
TRBD2 | TRBJ2-3 | NA | TRBV11-3 | TGTGCCAGCAGCTTAACTAGCGGAACAGATACGCAGTATTTT | CASSLTSGTDTQYF
NA | TRBJ2-1 | NA | TRBV15 | TGTGCCACCAGCAGAGAGATATACAATGAGCAGTTCTTC | CATSREIYNEQFF
NA | TRBJ2-5 | NA | TRBV27 | TGTGCCAGCAGTTTGAGTGGCGCAGGGACCCAGTACTTC | CASSLSGAGTQYF
TRBD1 | TRBJ2-7 | few | TRBV10-3 | TGTGCCATCAGTAGACAGGGGCCCTACGAGCAGTACTTC | CAISRQGPYEQYF
NA | TRBJ2-1 | NA | TRBV6-5 | TGTGCCAGCAGTCCAGGGGACAATGAGCAGTTCTTC | CASSPGDNEQFF
NA | TRBJ2-5 | NA | TRBV7-2 | TGTGCCAGCAGCTTATCGGTCAACCAAGAGACCCAGTACTTC | CASSLSVNQETQYF
TRBD2 | TRBJ2-2 | NA | TRBV6-6 | TGTGCCAGCAAGGGGATACGTAGCGGGGGAGCCGGGGAGCTGTTTTTT | CASKGIRSGGAGELFF